The source of this TCR beta chain is a study of blood T cell repertoires in COVID-19. The CDR3 totals 15 residues. TCRdb keeps only in-frame clones here, not all; method: immunoSEQ multiplex PCR. The sample lists about 140,000 clones, around 90% seen once, with 11% in the top ten. What was sequenced was peripheral blood. The chain joins TRBV21-1 to TRBJ2-7; the table's D call of TRBD1 was not tested on the DNA. TRBV21-1 is noted as a pseudogene. The sequence came from a woman aged 80 or older with acute or convalescent COVID-19. In DNA, the CDR3 is TGTGCCAGCAGCGTGGGGACAGTCCTCTCCTACGAGCAGTACTTC. Translating it yields CASSVGTVLSYEQYF.